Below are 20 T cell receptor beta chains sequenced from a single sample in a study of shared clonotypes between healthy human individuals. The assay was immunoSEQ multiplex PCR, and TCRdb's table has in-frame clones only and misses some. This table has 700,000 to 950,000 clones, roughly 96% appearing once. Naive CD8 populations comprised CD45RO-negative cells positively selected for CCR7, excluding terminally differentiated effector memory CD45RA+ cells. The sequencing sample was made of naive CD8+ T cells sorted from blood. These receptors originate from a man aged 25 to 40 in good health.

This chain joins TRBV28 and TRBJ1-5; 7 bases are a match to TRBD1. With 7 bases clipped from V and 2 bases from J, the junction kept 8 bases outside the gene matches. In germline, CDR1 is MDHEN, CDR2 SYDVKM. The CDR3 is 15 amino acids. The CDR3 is CASTPLTGGNQPQHF. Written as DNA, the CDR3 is TGTGCCAGCACTCCCTTAACAGGGGGCAATCAGCCCCAGCATTTT.

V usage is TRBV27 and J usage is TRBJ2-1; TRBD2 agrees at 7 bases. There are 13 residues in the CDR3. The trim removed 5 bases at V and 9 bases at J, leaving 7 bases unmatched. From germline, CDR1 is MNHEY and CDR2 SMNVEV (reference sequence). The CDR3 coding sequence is TGTGCCAGCAGTACAGGACTAGTTAGTGAGCAGTTCTTC. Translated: CASSTGLVSEQFF.

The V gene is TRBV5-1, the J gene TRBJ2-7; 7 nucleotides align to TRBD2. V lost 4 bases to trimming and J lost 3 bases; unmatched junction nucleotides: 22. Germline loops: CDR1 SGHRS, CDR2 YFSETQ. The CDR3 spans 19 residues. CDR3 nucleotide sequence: TGCGCCAGCAGCCCGATAGTGAGCCCGAGGCGGGGGTCGAGCTACGAGCAGTACTTC. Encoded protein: CASSPIVSPRRGSSYEQYF.

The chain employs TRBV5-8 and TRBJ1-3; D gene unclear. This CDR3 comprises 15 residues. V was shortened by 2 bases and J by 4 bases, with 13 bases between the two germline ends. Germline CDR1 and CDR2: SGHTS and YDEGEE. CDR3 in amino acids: CASSLDRTTGNTIYF. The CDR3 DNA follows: TGTGCCAGCAGCTTAGACCGCACAACAGGAAACACCATATATTTT.

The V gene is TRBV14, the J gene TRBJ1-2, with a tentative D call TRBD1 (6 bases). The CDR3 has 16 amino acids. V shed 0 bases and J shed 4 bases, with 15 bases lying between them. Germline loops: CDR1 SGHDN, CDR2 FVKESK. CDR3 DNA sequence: TGTGCCAGCAGCCAAGAGGTTGGGGGGGCCGGCTATGGCTACACCTTC. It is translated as CASSQEVGGAGYGYTF.

For the CDR3, the DNA is TGTGCCAGCAGCATCGGGACAGAACTCTACGAGCAGTACTTC. Residues: CASSIGTELYEQYF. This chain uses TRBV7-6 with TRBJ2-7; 7 bases are a match to TRBD1. Losses at the gene ends were 5 bases for V and 3 bases for J; bases not matched to a gene: 7. The V gene's germline CDR1 is SGHVS and CDR2 FNYEAQ. The CDR3 is made up of 14 amino acids.

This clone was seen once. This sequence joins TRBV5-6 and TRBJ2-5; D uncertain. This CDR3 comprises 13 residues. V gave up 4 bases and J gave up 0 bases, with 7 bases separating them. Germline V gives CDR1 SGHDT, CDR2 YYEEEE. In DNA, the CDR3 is TGTGCCAGCAGCCCCCGCAACCAAGAGACCCAGTACTTC. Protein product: CASSPRNQETQYF.

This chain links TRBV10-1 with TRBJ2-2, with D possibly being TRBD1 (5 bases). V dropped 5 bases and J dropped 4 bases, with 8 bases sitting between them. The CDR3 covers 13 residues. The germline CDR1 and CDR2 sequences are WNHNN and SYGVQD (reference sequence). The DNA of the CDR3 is TGCGCCAGCAGTCAAGGGGCCACCGGGGAGCTGTTTTTT. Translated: CASSQGATGELFF.

The CDR3 loop reads CASSLYTGDISEAFF. The CDR3 DNA sequence: TGTGCCAGCAGTTTATACACAGGGGATATTTCTGAAGCTTTCTTT. The rearrangement joins TRBV27 to TRBJ1-1; 7 positions agree with TRBD1. The CDR3 has 15 residues. CDR1 is MNHEY and CDR2 is SMNVEV in the germline V gene (reference sequence). The V segment lost 1 base and the J segment 6 bases; nucleotides outside the gene matches: 8.

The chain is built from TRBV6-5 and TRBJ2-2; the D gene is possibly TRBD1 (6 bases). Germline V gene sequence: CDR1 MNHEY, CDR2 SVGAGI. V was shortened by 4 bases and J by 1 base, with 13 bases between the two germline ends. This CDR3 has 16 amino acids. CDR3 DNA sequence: TGTGCCAGCAGTTGGAATCCGGGACAGAACACCGGGGAGCTGTTTTTT. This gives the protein CASSWNPGQNTGELFF.

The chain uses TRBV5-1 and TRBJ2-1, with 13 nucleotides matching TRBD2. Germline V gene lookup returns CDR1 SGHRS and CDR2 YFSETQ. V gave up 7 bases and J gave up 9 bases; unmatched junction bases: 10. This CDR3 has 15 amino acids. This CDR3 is CASYDLGLAGAEQFF. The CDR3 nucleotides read TGCGCCAGCTACGACCTCGGACTAGCGGGAGCTGAGCAGTTCTTC.

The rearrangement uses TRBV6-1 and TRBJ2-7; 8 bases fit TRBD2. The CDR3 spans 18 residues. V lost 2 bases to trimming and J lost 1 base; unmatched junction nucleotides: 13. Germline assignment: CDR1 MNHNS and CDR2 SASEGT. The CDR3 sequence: CASSELVSTSELSYEQYF. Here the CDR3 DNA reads TGTGCCAGCAGTGAATTAGTGTCGACTAGCGAGTTGTCCTACGAGCAGTACTTC.

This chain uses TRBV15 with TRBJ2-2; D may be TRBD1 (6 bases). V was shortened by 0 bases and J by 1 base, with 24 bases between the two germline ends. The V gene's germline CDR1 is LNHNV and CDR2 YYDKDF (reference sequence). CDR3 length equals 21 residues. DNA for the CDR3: TGTGCCACCAGCAGAGATTTCCCAGGGGAATTTCTAGCAAAGAACACCGGGGAGCTGTTTTTT. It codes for CATSRDFPGEFLAKNTGELFF.

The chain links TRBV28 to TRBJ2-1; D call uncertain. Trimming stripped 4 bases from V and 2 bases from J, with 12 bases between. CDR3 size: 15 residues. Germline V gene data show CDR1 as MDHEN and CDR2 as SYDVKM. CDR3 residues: CASSSPLSAYNEQFF. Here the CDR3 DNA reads TGTGCCAGCAGTTCCCCCCTCTCGGCCTACAATGAGCAGTTCTTC.

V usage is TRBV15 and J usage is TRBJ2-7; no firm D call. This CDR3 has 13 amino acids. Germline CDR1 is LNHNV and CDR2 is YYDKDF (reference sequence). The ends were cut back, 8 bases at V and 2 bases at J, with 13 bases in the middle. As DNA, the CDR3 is TGTGCCACCCGGCCGGGCCTAACCTACGAGCAGTACTTC. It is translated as CATRPGLTYEQYF.

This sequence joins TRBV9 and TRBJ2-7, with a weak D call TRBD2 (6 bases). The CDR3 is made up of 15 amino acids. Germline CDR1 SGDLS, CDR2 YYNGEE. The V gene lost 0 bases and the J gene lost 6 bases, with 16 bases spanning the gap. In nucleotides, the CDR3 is TGTGCCAGCAGCGTAGCTTCCGGGGGAAGCGCCGAGCAGTACTTC. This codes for CASSVASGGSAEQYF.

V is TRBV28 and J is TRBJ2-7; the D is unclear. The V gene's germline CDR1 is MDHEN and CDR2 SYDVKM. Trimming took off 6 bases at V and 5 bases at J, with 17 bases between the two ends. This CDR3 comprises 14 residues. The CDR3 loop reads CASSVLGSPHEQYF. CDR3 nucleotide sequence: TGTGCCAGCAGCGTTCTCGGGTCCCCCCACGAGCAGTACTTC.

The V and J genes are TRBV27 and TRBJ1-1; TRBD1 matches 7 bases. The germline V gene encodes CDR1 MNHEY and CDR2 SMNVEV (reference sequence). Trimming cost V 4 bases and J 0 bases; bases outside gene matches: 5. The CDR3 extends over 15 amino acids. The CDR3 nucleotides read TGTGCCAGCAGTTGGAACAGGGGCGTGAACACTGAAGCTTTCTTT. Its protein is CASSWNRGVNTEAFF.

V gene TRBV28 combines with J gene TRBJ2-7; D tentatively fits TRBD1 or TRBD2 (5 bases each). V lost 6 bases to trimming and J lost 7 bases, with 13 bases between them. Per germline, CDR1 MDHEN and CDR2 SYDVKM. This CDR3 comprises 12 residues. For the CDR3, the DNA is TGTGCCAGCAGGGCCGGGACGTGGGAGCAGTACTTC. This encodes CASRAGTWEQYF.

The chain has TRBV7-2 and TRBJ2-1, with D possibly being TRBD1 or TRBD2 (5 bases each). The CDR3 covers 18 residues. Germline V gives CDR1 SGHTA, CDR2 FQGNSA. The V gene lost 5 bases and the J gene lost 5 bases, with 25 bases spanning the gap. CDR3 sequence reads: CASSPNGVGARYDNEQFF. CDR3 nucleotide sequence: TGTGCCAGCAGCCCCAACGGCGTCGGGGCTCGGTATGACAATGAGCAGTTCTTC.